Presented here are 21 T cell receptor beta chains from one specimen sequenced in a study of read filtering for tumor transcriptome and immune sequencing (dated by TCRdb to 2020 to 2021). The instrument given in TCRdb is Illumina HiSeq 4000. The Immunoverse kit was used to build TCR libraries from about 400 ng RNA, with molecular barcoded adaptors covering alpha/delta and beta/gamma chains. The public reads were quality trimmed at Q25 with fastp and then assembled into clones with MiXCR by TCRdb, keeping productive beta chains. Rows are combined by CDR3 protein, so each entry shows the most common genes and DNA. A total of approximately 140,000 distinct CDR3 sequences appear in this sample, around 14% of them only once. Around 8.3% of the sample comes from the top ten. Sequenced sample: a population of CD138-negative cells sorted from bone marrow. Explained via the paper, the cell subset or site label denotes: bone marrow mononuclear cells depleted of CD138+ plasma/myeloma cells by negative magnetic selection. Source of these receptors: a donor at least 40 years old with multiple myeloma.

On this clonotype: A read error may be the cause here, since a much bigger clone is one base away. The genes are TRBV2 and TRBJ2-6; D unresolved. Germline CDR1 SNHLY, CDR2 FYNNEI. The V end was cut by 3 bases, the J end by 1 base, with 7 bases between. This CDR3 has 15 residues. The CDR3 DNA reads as TGTGCCAGCAGTGATTCGATTTCTGGGGCCAACGTCCTGACTTTC. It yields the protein CASSDSISGANVLTF. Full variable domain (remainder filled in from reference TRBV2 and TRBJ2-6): EPEVTQTPSHQVTQMGQEVILRCVPISNHLYFYWYRQILGQKVEFLVSFYNNEISEKSEIFDDQFSVERPDGSNFTLKIRSTKLEDSAMYFCASSDSISGANVLTFGAGSRLTVL.

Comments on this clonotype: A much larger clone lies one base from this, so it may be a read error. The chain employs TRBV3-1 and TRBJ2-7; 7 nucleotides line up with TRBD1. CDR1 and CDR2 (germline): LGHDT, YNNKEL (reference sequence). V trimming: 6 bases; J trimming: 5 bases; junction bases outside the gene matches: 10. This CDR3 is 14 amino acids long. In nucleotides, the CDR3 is TGTGCCAGCAGTAATAAACGGGACAGCCACGAGCAGTACTTC. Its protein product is CASSNKRDSHEQYF.

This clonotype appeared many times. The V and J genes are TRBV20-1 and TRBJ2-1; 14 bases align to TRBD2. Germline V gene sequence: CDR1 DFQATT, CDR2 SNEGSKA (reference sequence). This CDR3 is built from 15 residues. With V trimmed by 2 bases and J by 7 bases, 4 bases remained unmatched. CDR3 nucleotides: TGCAGTGCTAGATTGGGGACTAGCGGGAGAAATGAGCAGTTCTTC. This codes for CSARLGTSGRNEQFF.

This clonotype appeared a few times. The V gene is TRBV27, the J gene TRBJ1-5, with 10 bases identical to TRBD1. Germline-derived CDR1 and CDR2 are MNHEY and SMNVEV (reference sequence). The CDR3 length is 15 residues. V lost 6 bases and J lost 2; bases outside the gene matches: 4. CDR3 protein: CASSYGTGGNQPQHF. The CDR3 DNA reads TGTGCCAGCAGCTACGGGACAGGGGGCAATCAGCCCCAGCATTTT.

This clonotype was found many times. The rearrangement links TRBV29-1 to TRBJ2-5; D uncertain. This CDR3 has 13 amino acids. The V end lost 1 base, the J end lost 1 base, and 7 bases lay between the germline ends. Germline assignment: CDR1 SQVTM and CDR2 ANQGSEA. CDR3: CSVEARTQETQYF. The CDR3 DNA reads TGCAGCGTTGAAGCGAGGACCCAAGAGACCCAGTACTTC. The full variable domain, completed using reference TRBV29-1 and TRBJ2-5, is SAVISQKPSRDICQRGTSLTIQCQVDSQVTMMFWYRQQPGQSLTLIATANQGSEATYESGFVIDKFPISRPNLTFSTLTVSNMSPEDSSIYLCSVEARTQETQYFGPGTRLLVL.

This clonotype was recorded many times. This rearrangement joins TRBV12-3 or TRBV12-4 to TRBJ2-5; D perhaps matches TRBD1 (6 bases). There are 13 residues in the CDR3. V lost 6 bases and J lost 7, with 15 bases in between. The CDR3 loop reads CASRTGGRWTQYF. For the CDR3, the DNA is TGTGCCAGCAGAACTGGGGGCCGGTGGACCCAGTACTTC.

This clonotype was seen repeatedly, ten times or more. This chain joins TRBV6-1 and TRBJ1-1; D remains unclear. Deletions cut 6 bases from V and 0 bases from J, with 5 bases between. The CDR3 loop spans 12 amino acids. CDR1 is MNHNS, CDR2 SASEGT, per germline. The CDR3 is CASRDLNTEAFF. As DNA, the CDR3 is TGTGCCAGCAGAGACCTGAACACTGAAGCTTTCTTT.

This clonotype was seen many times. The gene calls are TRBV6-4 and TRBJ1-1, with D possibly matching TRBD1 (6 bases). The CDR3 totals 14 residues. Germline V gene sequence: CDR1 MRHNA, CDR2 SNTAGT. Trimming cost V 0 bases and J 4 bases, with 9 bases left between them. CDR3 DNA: TGTGCCAGCAGTGACTCGTCCAGGGGCACTGAAGCTTTCTTT. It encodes CASSDSSRGTEAFF.

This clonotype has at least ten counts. The DNA of the CDR3 is TGCAGTGCTACCCGAGTCGGAACGCGGGGGGTAACAGATACGCAGTATTTT. Translated: CSATRVGTRGVTDTQYF. The chain links TRBV20-1 to TRBJ2-3; TRBD2 aligns across 8 bases. Germline trimming cut 4 bases from V and 3 bases from J; bases unmatched to any gene: 15. There are 17 residues in the CDR3. CDR1 DFQATT and CDR2 SNEGSKA come from the germline V gene (reference sequence).

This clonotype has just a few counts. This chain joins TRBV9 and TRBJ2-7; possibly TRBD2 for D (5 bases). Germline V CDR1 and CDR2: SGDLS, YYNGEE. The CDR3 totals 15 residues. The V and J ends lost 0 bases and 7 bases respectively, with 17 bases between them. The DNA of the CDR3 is TGTGCCAGCAGCGTAGATGTGGGAGCTATGAGTGAGCAGTACTTC. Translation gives CASSVDVGAMSEQYF.

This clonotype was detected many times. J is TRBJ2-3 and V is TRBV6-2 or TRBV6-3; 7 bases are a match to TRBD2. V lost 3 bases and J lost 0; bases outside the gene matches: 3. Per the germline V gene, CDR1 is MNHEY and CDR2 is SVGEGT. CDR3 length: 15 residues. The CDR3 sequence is CASSYLAASTDTQYF. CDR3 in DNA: TGTGCCAGCAGTTATCTAGCGGCCAGCACAGATACGCAGTATTTT.

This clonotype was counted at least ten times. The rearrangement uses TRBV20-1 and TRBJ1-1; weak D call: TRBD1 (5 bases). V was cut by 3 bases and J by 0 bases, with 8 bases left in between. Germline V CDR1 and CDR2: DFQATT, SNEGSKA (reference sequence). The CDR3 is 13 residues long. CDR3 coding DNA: TGCAGTGCTAGCCAGGGTATGAACACTGAAGCTTTCTTT. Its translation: CSASQGMNTEAFF.

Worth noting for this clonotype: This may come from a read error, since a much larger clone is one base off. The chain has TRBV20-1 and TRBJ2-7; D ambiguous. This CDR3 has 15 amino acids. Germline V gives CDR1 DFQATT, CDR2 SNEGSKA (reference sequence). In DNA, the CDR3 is TGCAGAGCTAGATCCCTTGACCGACCCTTCTACGAGCAGTACTTC. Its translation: CRARSLDRPFYEQYF.

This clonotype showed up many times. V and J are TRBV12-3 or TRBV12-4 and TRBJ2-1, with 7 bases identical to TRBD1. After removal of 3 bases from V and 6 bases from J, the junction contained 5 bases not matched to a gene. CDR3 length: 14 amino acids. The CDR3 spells CASSFDRVSNEQFF. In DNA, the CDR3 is TGTGCCAGCAGTTTCGACAGGGTCTCCAATGAGCAGTTCTTC.

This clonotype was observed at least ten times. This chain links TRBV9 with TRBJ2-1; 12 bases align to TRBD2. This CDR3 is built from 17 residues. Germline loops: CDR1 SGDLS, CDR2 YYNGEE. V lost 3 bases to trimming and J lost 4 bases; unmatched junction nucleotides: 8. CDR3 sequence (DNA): TGTGCCAGCAGCGGGCCCGGGACTAGCGGGTTGTACAATGAGCAGTTCTTC. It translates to CASSGPGTSGLYNEQFF.

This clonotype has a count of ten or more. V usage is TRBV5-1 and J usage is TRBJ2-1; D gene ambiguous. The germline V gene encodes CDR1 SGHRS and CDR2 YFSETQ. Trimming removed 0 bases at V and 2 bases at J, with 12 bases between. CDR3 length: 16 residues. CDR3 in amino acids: CASSLVLAETYNEQFF. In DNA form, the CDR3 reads TGCGCCAGCAGCTTGGTATTGGCAGAAACCTACAATGAGCAGTTCTTC.

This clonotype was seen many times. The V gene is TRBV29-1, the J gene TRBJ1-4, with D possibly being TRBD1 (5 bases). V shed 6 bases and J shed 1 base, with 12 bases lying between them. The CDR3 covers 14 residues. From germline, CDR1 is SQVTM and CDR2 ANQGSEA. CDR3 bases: TGCAGCGTCCGAAGGGGTTTAACTAATGAAAAACTGTTTTTT. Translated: CSVRRGLTNEKLFF.

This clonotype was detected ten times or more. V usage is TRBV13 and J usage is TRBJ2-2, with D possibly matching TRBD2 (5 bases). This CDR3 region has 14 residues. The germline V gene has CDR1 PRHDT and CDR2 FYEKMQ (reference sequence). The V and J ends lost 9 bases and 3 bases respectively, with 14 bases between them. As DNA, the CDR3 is TGTGCCAGTTCCGCCCCGGGGTACACCGGGGAGCTGTTTTTT. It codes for CASSAPGYTGELFF.

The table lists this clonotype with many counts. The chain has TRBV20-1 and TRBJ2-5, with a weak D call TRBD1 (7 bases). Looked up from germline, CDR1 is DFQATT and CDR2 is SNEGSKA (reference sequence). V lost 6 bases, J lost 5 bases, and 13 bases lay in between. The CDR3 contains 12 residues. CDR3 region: CSAKTGRETQYF. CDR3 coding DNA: TGCAGTGCCAAGACAGGGAGGGAGACCCAGTACTTC.

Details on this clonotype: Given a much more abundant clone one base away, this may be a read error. The CDR3 is CASSVANAEAFF. DNA for the CDR3: TGTGCCAGCAGTGTGGCTAACGCTGAAGCTTTCTTT. The chain combines TRBV12-3 or TRBV12-4 with TRBJ1-1; D gene uncertain. Trimming cost V 5 bases and J 6 bases, with 10 bases left between them. The CDR3 spans 12 residues.

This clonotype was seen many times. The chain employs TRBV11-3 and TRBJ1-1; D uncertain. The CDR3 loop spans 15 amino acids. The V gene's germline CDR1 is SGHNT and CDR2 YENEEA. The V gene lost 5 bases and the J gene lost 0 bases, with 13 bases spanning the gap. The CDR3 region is CASSLSRTLNTEAFF. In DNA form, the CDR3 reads TGTGCCAGCAGCCTGTCAAGAACCCTGAACACTGAAGCTTTCTTT. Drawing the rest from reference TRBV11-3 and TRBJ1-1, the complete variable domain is EAGVVQSPRYKIIEKKQPVAFWCNPISGHNTLYWYLQNLGQGPELLIRYENEEAVDDSQLPKDRFSAERLKGVDSTLKIQPAELGDSAVYLCASSLSRTLNTEAFFGQGTRLTVV.